Following are 8 T cell receptor beta chains from one sample sequenced in a study of shared clonotypes between healthy human individuals. The table came from immunoSEQ multiplex PCR; TCRdb's copy has only in-frame clones and leaves some out. Counted here are 2,500,000 or so clones, roughly 92% occurring once; the ten biggest clones make up around 0.15%. Sequencing was carried out using naive CD4+ T cells sorted from blood. Regarding subset: CD45RA+ positively selected. The receptors originated from a man in his late teens or twenties in good health.

The rearrangement uses TRBV21-1 and TRBJ2-3; the table's D call, TRBD1, has no DNA check behind it. TRBV21-1 corresponds to a pseudogene. The CDR3 extends over 14 amino acids. CDR3 DNA: TGTGCCGGGAAGACAGAAAGGAGCACAGATACGCAGTATTTT. This codes for CAGKTERSTDTQYF.

This clone was found once. The rearrangement joins TRBV4-2 to TRBJ1-6, with D unresolved. Trimming shortened V by 0 bases and J by 4 bases, and 13 bases separated the two germline ends. Germline CDR1 reads LGHNA; CDR2 reads YNFKEQ. This CDR3 region has 17 residues. This chain's CDR3 is CASSQDLPPGYNSPLHF. For the CDR3, the DNA is TGTGCCAGCAGCCAAGATCTTCCCCCCGGGTATAATTCACCCCTCCACTTT.

This clone was observed a single time. V is TRBV10-3 and J is TRBJ2-2; D is unresolved. The CDR3 sequence is 11 residues long. Germline CDR1 and CDR2: ENHRY and SYGVKD. V gave up 7 bases and J gave up 6 bases, with 6 bases separating them. CDR3 sequence (DNA): TGTGCCATCACCCGCGCCGGGGAGCTGTTTTTT. It specifies CAITRAGELFF.

This clone occurred once. The chain joins TRBV4-3 to TRBJ2-3, with D unresolved. The CDR3 runs 11 residues. Between the trimmed V and J ends, which lost 3 bases and 2 bases, there was a span of 0 bases. From germline, CDR1 is LGHNA and CDR2 YSLEER. CDR3 bases: TGCGCCAGCAGCCACACAGATACGCAGTATTTT. Its protein product is CASSHTDTQYF.

The chain employs TRBV6-4 and TRBJ1-2; no firm D call. V was trimmed by 0 bases and J by 9 bases, leaving 17 bases between them. Germline V gene sequence: CDR1 MRHNA, CDR2 SNTAGT. This CDR3 has 15 amino acids. CDR3 in DNA: TGTGCCAGCAGTGACTCGATAGCTGGGAGTCCACGCTACACCTTC. Protein sequence: CASSDSIAGSPRYTF.

The V call is TRBV7-2, the J call TRBJ1-2, with 11 bases identical to TRBD1. The trim removed 5 bases at V and 4 bases at J, leaving 6 bases unmatched. The germline gives CDR1 SGHTA, CDR2 FQGNSA. The CDR3 is made up of 15 amino acids. The CDR3 is CASSPDRGLFYGYTF. The CDR3 DNA reads TGTGCCAGCAGCCCGGACAGGGGGCTCTTCTATGGCTACACCTTC.

The rearrangement joins TRBV30 to TRBJ2-5; possibly TRBD2 for D (6 bases). Germline V gene sequence: CDR1 GTSNPN, CDR2 SVGIG (reference sequence). The CDR3 covers 13 residues. The V gene lost 0 bases and the J gene lost 6 bases, with 11 bases spanning the gap. Here the CDR3 reads CAWSVLGGKTQYF. In nucleotides, the CDR3 is TGTGCCTGGAGTGTACTAGGAGGGAAGACCCAGTACTTC.

This clone was counted a few times. CDR3 bases: TGTGCCAGCAGCGGGGACACAGGGTCTGGGGAGACCCAGTACTTC. Translation gives CASSGDTGSGETQYF. The genes are TRBV9 and TRBJ2-5; weak D call: TRBD1 (6 bases). The CDR3 consists of 15 residues. The V and J ends lost 3 bases and 5 bases respectively, with 17 bases between them. CDR1 and CDR2 (germline): SGDLS, YYNGEE.